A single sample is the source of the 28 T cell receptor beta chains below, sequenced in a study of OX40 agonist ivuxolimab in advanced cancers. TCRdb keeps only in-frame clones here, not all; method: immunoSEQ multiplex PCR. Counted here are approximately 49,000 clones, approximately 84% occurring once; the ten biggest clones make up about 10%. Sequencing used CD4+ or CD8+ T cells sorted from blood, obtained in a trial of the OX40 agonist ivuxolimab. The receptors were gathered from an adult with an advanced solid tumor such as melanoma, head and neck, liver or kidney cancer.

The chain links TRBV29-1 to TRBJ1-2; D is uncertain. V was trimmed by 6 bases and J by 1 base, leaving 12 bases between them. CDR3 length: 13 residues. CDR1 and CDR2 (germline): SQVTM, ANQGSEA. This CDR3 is CSVGEDGNYGYTF. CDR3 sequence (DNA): TGCAGCGTCGGGGAAGACGGTAACTATGGCTACACCTTC.

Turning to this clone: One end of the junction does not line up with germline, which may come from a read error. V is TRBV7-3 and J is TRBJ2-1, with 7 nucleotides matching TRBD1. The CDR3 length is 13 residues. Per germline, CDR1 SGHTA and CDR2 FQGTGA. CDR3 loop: CASSVTGVDEQFF. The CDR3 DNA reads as TGTGCCAGCAGCGTAACAGGGGTGGATGAGCAGTTCTTC.

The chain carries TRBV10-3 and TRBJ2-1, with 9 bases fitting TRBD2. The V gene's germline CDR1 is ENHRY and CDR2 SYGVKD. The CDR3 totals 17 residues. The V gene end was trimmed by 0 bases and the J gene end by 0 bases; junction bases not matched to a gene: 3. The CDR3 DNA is TGTGCCATCAGTGAGTCGAGACTAGCGGACTCCTACAATGAGCAGTTCTTC. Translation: CAISESRLADSYNEQFF.

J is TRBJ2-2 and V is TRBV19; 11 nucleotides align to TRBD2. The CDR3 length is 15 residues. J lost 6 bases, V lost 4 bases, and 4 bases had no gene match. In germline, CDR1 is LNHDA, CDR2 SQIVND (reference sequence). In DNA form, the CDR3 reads TGTGCCAGTAGTAGTCTAGCGGGAGGTGCCGGGGAGCTGTTTTTT. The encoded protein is CASSSLAGGAGELFF.

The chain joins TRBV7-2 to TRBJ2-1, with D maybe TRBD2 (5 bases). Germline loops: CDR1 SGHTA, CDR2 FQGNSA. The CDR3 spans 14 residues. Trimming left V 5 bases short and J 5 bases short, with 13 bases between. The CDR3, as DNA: TGTGCCAGCAGCAAGACTACCCTAAACAATGAGCAGTTCTTC. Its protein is CASSKTTLNNEQFF. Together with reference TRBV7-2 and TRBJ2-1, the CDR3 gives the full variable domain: GAGVSQSPSNKVTEKGKDVELRCDPISGHTALYWYRQSLGQGLEFLIYFQGNSAPDKSGLPSDRFSAERTGGSVSTLTIQRTQQEDSAVYLCASSKTTLNNEQFFGPGTRLTVL.

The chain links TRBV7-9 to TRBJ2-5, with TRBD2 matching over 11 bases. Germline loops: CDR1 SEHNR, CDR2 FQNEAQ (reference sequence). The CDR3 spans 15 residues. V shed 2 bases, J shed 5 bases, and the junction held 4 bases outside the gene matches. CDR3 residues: CASSLTSGSYETQYF. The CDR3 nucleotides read TGTGCCAGCAGCTTAACTAGCGGGAGTTATGAGACCCAGTACTTC.

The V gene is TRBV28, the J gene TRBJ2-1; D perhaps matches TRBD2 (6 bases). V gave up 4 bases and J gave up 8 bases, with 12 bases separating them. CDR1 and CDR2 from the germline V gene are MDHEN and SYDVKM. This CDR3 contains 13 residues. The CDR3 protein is CASSWGRDYEQFF. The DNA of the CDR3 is TGTGCCAGCAGTTGGGGTAGGGACTATGAGCAGTTCTTC. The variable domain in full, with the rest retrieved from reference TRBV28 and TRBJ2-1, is DVKVTQSSRYLVKRTGEKVFLECVQDMDHENMFWYRQDPGLGLRLIYFSYDVKMKEKGDIPEGYSVSREKKERFSLILESASTNQTSMYLCASSWGRDYEQFFGPGTRLTVL.

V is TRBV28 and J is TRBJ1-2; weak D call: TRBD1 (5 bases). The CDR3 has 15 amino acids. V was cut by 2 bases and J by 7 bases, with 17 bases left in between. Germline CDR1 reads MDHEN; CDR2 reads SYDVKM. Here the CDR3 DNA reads TGTGCCAGCAGTTTAGGGGGGACTGGTACTGGTGGCTACACCTTC. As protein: CASSLGGTGTGGYTF.

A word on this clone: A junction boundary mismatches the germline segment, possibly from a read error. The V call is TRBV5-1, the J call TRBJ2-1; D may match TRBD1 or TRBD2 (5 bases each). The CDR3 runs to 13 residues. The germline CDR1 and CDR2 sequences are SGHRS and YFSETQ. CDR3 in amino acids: CASSLGDEGPAIF. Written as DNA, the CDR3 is TGCGCCAGCAGCTTGGGGGACGAGGGGCCCGCGATCTTC.

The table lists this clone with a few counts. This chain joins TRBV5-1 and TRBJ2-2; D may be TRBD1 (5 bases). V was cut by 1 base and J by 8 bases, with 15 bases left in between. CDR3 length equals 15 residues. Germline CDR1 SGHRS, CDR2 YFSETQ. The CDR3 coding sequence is TGCGCCAGCAGCTTGAGGCAGGGAAGGTCTGGGGAGCTGTTTTTT. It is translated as CASSLRQGRSGELFF.

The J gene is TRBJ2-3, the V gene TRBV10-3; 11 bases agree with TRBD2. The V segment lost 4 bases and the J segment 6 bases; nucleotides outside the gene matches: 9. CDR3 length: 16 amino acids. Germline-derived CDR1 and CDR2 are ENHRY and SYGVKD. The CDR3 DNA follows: TGTGCCATCAGTGGTCTTAGCGGGAGGGCCGGGGATACGCAGTATTTT. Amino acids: CAISGLSGRAGDTQYF.

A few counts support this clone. Here the CDR3 DNA reads TGCGCCAGCAGCAGGGCCGCCAATGAAAAACTGTTTTTT. This translates into CASSRAANEKLFF. This sequence joins TRBV5-1 and TRBJ1-4; no reliable D call. The CDR3 totals 13 residues. Between the trimmed V and J ends, which lost 4 bases and 5 bases, there was a span of 9 bases. CDR1 and CDR2 from the germline V gene are SGHRS and YFSETQ.

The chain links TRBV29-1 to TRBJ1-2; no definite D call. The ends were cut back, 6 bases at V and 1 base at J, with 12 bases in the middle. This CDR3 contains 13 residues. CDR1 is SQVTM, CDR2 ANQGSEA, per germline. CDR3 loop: CSVLPTDNYGYTF. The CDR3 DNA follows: TGCAGCGTCCTCCCGACTGATAACTATGGCTACACCTTC.

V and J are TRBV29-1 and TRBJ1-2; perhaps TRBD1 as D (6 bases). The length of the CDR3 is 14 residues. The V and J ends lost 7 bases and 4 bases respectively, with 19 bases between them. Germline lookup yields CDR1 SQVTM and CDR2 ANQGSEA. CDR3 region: CSAGTPQRAYGYTF. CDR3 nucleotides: TGCAGCGCAGGGACACCACAACGGGCCTATGGCTACACCTTC.

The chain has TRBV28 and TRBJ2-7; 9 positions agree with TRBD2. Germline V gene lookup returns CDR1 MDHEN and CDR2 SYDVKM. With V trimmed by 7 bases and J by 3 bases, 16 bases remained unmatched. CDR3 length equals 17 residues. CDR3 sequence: CASKGTASGVSGYEQYF. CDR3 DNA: TGTGCCAGCAAGGGGACAGCTAGCGGGGTCTCGGGCTACGAGCAGTACTTC.

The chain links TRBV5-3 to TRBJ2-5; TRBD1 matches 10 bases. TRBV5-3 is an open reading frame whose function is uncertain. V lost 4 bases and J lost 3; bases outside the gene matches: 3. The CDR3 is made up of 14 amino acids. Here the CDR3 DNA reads TGTGCCAGAAGCCTAGGGACAGGGGAAGAGACCCAGTACTTC. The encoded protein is CARSLGTGEETQYF.

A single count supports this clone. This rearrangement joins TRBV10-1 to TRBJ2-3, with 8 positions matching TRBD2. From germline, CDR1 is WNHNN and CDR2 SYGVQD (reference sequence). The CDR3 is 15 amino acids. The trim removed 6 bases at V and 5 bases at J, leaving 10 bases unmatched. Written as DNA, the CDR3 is TGCGCCAGCAGCTCGCCGGGACTAGGGTTAGATACGCAGTATTTT. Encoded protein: CASSSPGLGLDTQYF.

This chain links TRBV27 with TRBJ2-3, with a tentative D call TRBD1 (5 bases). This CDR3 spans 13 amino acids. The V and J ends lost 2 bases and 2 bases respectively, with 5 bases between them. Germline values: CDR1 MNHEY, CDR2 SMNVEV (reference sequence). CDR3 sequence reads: CASSLGATDTQYF. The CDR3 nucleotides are TGTGCCAGCAGTTTAGGGGCCACAGATACGCAGTATTTT.

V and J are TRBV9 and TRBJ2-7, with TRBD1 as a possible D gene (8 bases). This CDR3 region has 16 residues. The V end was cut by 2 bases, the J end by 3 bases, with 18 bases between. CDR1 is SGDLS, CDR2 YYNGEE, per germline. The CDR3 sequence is CASSVGTGGGNYEQYF. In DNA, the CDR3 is TGTGCCAGCAGCGTTGGAACAGGGGGAGGGAACTACGAGCAGTACTTC.

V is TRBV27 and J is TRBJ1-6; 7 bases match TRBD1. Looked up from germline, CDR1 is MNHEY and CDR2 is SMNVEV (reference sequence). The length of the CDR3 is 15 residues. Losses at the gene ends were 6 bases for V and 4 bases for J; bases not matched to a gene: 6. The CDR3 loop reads CASSSHRGYNSPLHF. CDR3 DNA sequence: TGTGCCAGCAGCAGCCACAGGGGTTATAATTCACCCCTCCACTTT.

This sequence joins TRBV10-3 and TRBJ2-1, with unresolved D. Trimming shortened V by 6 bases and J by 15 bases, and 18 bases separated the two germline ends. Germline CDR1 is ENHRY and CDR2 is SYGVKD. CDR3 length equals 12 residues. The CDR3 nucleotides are TGTGCCATCAGGGACCAAAAGGGTCATCTGTTCTTC. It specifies CAIRDQKGHLFF.

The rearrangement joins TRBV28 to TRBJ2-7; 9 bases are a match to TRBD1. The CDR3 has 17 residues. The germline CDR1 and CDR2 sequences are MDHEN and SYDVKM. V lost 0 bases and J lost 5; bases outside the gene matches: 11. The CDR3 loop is CASSLWGLGQGHNEQYF. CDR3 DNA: TGTGCCAGCAGTTTATGGGGCCTGGGACAGGGTCACAACGAGCAGTACTTC.

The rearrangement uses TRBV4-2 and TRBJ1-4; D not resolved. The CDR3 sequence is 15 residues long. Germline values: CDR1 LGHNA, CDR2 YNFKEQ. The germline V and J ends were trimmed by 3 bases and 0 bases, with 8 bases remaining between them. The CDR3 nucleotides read TGTGCCAGCAGCCAGGGATACGCAACTAATGAAAAACTGTTTTTT. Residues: CASSQGYATNEKLFF.

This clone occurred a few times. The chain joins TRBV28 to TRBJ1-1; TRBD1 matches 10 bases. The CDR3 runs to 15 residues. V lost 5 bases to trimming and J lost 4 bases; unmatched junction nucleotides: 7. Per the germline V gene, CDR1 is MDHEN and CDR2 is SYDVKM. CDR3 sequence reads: CASSRRGQGSTEAFF. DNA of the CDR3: TGTGCCAGCAGTCGTCGGGGACAGGGGAGCACTGAAGCTTTCTTT.

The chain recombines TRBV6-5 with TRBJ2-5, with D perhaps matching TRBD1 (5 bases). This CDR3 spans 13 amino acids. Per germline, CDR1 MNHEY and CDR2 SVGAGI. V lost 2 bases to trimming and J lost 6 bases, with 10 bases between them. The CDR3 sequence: CASSYRGAKTQYF. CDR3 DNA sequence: TGTGCCAGCAGTTACAGGGGCGCGAAGACCCAGTACTTC.

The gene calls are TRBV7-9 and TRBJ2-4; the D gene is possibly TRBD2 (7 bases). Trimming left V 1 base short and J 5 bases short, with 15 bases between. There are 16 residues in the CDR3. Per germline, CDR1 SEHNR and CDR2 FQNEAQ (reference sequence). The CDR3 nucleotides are TGTGCCAGCAGCTTAGGGGGGGGCGAAGGGCAAAACATTCAGTACTTC. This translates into CASSLGGGEGQNIQYF.

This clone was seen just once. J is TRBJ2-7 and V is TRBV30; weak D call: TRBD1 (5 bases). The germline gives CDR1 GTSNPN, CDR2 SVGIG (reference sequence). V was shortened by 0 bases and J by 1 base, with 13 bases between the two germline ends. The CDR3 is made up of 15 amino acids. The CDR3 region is CAWSVGGRDSYEQYF. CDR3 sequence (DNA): TGTGCCTGGAGTGTGGGCGGCAGGGATTCCTACGAGCAGTACTTC.

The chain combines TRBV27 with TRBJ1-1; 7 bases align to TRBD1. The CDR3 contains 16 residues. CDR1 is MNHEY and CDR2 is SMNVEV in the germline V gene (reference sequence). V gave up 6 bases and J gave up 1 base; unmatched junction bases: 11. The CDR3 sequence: CASRDLGGGGNTEAFF. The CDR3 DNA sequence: TGTGCCAGCAGAGATTTGGGAGGGGGCGGGAACACTGAAGCTTTCTTT.